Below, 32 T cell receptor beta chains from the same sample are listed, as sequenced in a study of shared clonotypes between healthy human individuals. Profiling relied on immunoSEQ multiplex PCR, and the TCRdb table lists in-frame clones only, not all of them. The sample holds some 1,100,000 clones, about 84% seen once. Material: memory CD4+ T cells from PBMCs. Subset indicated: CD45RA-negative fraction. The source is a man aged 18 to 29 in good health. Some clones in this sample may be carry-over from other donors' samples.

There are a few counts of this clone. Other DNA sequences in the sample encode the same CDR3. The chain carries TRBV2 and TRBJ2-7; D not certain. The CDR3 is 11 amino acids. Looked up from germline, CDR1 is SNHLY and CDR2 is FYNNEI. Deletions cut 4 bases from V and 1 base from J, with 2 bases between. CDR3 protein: CASSASYEQYF. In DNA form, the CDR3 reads TGTGCCAGCAGTGCTTCCTACGAGCAGTACTTC.

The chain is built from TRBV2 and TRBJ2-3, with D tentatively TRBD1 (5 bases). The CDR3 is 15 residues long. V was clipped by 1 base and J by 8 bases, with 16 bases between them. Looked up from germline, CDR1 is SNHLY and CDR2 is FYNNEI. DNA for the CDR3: TGTGCCAGCAGTGAAGAGTCCCCAGGGCTGAGTACGCAGTATTTT. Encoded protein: CASSEESPGLSTQYF.

CDR3: CASSPPGAGTYEQYF. CDR3 bases: TGTGCCAGCAGCCCCCCCGGGGCAGGCACCTACGAGCAGTACTTC. The chain joins TRBV5-4 to TRBJ2-7; the D gene could be TRBD1 or TRBD2 (5 bases each). V was trimmed by 4 bases and J by 2 bases, leaving 16 bases between them. The CDR3 is 15 amino acids. From germline, CDR1 is SGHNT and CDR2 YYREEE (reference sequence).

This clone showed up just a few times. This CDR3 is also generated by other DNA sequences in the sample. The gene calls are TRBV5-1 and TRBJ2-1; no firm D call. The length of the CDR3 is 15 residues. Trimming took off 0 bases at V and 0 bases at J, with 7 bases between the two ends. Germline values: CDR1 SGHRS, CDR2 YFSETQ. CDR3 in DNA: TGCGCCAGCAGCTTGGGGCAGAACTCCTACAATGAGCAGTTCTTC. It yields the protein CASSLGQNSYNEQFF.

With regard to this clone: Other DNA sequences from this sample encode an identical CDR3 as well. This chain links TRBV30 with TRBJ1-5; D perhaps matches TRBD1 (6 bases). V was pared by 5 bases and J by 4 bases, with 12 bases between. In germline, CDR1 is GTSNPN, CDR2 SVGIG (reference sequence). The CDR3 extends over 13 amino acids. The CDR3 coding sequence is TGTGCCTGGGGCCGGGGGGCTAATCAGCCCCAGCATTTT. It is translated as CAWGRGANQPQHF.

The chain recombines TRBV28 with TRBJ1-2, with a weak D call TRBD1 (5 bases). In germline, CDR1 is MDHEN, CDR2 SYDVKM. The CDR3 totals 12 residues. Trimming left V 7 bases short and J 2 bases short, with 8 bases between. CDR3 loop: CASKEGNYGYTF. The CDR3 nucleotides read TGTGCCAGCAAGGAGGGGAACTATGGCTACACCTTC.

The CDR3 DNA follows: TGTGCCAGCAGGCCCCTCGGTCCGGGAAACACCATATATTTT. This sequence encodes CASRPLGPGNTIYF. The chain has TRBV28 and TRBJ1-3; D unclear. CDR1 and CDR2 from the germline V gene are MDHEN and SYDVKM. The ends were cut back, 6 bases at V and 4 bases at J, with 13 bases in the middle. This CDR3 is 14 amino acids long.

The CDR3 bases are TGTGCCAGCAGCTTCACCGGGACTAGCGTGAACACCGGGGAGCTGTTTTTT. Its translation is CASSFTGTSVNTGELFF. The chain is built from TRBV7-3 and TRBJ2-2; 10 positions agree with TRBD2. CDR1 SGHTA and CDR2 FQGTGA come from the germline V gene. The junction had 5 bases not matched to a gene; V was cut back by 3 bases and J by 1 base. The CDR3 is made up of 17 amino acids.

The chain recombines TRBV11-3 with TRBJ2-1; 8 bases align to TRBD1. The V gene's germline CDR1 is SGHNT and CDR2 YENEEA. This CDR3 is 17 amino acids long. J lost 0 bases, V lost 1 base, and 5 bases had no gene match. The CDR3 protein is CASSLGPRGLSYNEQFF. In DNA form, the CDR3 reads TGTGCCAGCAGCTTAGGACCCAGGGGGCTCTCCTACAATGAGCAGTTCTTC. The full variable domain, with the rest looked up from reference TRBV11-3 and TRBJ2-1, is EAGVVQSPRYKIIEKKQPVAFWCNPISGHNTLYWYLQNLGQGPELLIRYENEEAVDDSQLPKDRFSAERLKGVDSTLKIQPAELGDSAVYLCASSLGPRGLSYNEQFFGPGTRLTVL.

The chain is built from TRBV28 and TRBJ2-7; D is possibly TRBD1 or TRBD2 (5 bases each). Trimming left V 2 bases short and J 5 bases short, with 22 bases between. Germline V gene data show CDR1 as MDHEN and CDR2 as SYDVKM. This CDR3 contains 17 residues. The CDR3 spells CASSLASPGPPGDEQYF. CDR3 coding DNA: TGTGCCAGCAGTTTAGCCAGTCCGGGACCCCCCGGGGACGAGCAGTACTTC. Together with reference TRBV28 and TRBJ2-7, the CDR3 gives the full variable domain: DVKVTQSSRYLVKRTGEKVFLECVQDMDHENMFWYRQDPGLGLRLIYFSYDVKMKEKGDIPEGYSVSREKKERFSLILESASTNQTSMYLCASSLASPGPPGDEQYFGPGTRLTVT.

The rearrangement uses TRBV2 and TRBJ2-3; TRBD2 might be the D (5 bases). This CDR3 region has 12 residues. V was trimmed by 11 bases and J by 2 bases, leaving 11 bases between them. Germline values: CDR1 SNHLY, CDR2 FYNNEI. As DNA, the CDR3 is TGTGCCGGCGGGTTTTTCACAGATACGCAGTATTTT. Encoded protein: CAGGFFTDTQYF.

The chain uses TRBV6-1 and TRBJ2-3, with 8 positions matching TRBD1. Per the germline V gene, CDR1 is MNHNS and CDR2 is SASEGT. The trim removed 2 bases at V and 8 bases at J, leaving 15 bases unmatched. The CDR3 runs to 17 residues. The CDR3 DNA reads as TGTGCCAGCAGTGAATCCCAGATAGGACAGGGCTGGGGTACGCAGTATTTT. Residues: CASSESQIGQGWGTQYF.

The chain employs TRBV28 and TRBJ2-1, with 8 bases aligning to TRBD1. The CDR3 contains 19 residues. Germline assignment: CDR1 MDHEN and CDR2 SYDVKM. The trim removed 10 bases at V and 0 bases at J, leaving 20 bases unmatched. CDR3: CATTPSGQVSISSYNEQFF. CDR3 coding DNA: TGTGCCACCACACCTTCGGGACAGGTGTCGATTAGCTCCTACAATGAGCAGTTCTTC.

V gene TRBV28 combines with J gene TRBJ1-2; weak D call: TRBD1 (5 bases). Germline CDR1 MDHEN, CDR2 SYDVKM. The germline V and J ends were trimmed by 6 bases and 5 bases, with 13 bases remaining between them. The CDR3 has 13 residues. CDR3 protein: CASSPGLSYGYTF. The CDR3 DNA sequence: TGTGCCAGCAGCCCGGGACTTTCTTATGGCTACACCTTC.

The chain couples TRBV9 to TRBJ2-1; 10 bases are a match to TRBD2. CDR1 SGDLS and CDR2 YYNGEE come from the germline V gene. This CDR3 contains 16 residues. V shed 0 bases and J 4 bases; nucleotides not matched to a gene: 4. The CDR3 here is CASSVVGTSEYNEQFF. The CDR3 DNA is TGTGCCAGCAGCGTAGTAGGGACTAGCGAGTACAATGAGCAGTTCTTC.

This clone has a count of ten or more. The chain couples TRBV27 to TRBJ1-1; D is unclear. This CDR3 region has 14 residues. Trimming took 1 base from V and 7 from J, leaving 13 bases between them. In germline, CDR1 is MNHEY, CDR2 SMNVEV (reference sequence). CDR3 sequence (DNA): TGTGCCAGCAGTTTATTAGAGAGGGCCAGTGAAGCTTTCTTT. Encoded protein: CASSLLERASEAFF.

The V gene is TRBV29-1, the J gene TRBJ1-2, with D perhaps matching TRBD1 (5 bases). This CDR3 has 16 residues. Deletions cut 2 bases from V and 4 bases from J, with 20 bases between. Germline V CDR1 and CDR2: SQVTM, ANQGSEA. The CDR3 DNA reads TGCAGCGTTGAACGGGTCGGGGGAAATCTTGCCTATGGCTACACCTTC. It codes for CSVERVGGNLAYGYTF. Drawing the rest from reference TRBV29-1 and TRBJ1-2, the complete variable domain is SAVISQKPSRDICQRGTSLTIQCQVDSQVTMMFWYRQQPGQSLTLIATANQGSEATYESGFVIDKFPISRPNLTFSTLTVSNMSPEDSSIYLCSVERVGGNLAYGYTFGSGTRLTVV.

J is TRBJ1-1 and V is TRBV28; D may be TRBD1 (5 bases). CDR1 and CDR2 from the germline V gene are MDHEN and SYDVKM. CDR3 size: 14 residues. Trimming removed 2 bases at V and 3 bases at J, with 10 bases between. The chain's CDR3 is CASSLRPGHTEAFF. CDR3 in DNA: TGTGCCAGCAGTTTACGGCCGGGGCACACTGAAGCTTTCTTT.

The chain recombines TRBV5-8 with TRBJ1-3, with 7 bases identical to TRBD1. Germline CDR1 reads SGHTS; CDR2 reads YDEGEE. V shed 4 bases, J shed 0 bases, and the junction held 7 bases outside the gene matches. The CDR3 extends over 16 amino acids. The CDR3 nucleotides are TGTGCCAGCAGCAGGGGACAGCCTAACTCTGGAAACACCATATATTTT. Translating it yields CASSRGQPNSGNTIYF.

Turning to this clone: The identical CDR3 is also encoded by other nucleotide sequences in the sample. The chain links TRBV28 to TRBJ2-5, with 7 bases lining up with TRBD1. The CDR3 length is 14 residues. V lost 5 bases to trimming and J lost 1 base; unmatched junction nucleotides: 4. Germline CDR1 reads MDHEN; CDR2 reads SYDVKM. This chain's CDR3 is CASSPRTGQETQYF. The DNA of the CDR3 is TGTGCCAGCAGTCCGCGGACAGGCCAAGAGACCCAGTACTTC.

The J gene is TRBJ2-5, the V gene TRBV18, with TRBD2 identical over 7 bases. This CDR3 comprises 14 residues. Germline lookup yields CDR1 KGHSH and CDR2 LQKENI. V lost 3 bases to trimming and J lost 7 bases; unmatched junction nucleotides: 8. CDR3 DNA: TGTGCCAGCTCACCGGGAGCGGGGATGGGGACCCAGTACTTC. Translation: CASSPGAGMGTQYF.

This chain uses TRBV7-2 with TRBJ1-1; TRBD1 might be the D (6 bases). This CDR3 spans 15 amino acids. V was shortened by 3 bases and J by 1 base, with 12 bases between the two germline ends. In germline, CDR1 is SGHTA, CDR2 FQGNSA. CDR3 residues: CASSFNSDRNTEAFF. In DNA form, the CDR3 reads TGTGCCAGCAGCTTTAATTCGGACAGGAACACTGAAGCTTTCTTT.

The CDR3 reads CSICGRDVIEYGYTF. DNA of the CDR3: TGTTCTATTTGCGGACGGGACGTCATAGAATATGGCTACACCTTC. V and J are TRBV19 and TRBJ1-2, with D perhaps TRBD1 (5 bases). In germline, CDR1 is LNHDA, CDR2 SQIVND (reference sequence). CDR3 size: 15 residues.

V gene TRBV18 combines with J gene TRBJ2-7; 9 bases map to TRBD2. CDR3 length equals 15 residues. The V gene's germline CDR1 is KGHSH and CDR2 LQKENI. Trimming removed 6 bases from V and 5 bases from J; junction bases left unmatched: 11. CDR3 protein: CASSAGSGSLNEQYF. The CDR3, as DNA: TGTGCCAGCTCTGCAGGTAGCGGGAGTCTCAACGAGCAGTACTTC.

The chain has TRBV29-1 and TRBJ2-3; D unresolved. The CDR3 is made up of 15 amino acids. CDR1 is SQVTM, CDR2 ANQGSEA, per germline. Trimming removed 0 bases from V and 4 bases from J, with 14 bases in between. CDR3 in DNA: TGCAGCGTTGAAGATCTTGGCTCGGGTGCAGATACGCAGTATTTT. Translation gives CSVEDLGSGADTQYF.

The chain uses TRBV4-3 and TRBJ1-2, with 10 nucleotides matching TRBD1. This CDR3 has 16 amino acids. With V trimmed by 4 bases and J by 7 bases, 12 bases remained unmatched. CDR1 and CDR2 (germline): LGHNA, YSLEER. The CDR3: CASSPGGGQGGAGYTF. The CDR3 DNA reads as TGCGCCAGCAGCCCTGGCGGTGGACAGGGGGGAGCTGGCTACACCTTC.

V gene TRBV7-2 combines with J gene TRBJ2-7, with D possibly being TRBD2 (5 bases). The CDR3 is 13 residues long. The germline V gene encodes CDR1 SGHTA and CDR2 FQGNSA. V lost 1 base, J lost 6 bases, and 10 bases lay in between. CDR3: CASSLGAVSEQYF. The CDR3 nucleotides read TGTGCCAGCAGCTTAGGAGCGGTTAGCGAGCAGTACTTC.

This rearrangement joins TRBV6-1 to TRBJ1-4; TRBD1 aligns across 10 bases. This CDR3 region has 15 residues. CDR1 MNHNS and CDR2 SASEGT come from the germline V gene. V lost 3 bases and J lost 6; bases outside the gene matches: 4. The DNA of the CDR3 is TGTGCCAGCAGTGATTATGGGACAGGGGATGAAAAACTGTTTTTT. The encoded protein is CASSDYGTGDEKLFF.

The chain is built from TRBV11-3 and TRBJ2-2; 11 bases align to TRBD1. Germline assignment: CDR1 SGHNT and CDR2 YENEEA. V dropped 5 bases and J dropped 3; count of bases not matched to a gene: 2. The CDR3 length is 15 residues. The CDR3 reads CASSQGQGDTGELFF. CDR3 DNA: TGTGCCAGCAGCCAGGGACAGGGGGACACCGGGGAGCTGTTTTTT.

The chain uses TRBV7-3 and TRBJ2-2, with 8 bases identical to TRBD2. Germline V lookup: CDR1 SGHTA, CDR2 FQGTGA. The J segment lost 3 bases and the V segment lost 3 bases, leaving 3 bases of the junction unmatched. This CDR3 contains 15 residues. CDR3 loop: CASSLGLGDTGELFF. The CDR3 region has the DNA TGTGCCAGCAGCTTGGGACTAGGTGACACCGGGGAGCTGTTTTTT.

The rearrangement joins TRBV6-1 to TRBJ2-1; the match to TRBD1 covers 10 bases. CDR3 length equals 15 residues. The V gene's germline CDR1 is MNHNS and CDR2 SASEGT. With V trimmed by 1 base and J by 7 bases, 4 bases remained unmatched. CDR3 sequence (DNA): TGTGCCAGCAGTGAAGGACAGGGGGCGCGGAATGAGCAGTTCTTC. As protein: CASSEGQGARNEQFF.

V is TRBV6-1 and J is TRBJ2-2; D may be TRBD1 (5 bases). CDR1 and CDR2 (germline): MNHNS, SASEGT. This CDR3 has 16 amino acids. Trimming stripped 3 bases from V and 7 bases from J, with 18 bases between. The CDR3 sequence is CASSDYRAWGGGELFF. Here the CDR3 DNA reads TGTGCCAGCAGTGATTACCGGGCCTGGGGCGGCGGGGAGCTGTTTTTT.